These 19 T cell receptor beta chains share one sample of origin, sequenced in a study of cytomegalovirus exposure and HLA in healthy donors. PCR employed 60 Vbeta and 13 Jbeta primers. This table comes from immunoSEQ multiplex PCR, and its TCRdb copy is limited to in-frame clones, with some not included. Of 80,000 or so clones in the sample, over 60% were seen once. The sample consisted of PBMCs. These receptors were taken from a woman aged 40 to 55 in good health and CMV-seropositive.

This clone was observed a few times. The chain links TRBV30 to TRBJ1-2, with a weak D call TRBD1 (5 bases). Germline V lookup: CDR1 GTSNPN, CDR2 SVGIG (reference sequence). The CDR3 loop spans 12 amino acids. V shed 3 bases and J shed 5 bases, with 10 bases lying between them. The CDR3 sequence: CAWRKDNYGYTF. The CDR3 DNA reads TGTGCCTGGAGAAAGGACAATTATGGCTACACCTTC.

This clone was seen only a few times. The chain carries TRBV5-1 and TRBJ1-2; D may be TRBD1 (6 bases). Trimming took 2 bases from V and 4 from J, leaving 9 bases between them. The length of the CDR3 is 13 residues. CDR1 is SGHRS and CDR2 is YFSETQ in the germline V gene. This chain's CDR3 is CASSFGQTYGYTF. Written as DNA, the CDR3 is TGCGCCAGCAGCTTTGGACAGACCTATGGCTACACCTTC.

V and J are TRBV9 and TRBJ2-5; 15 bases align to TRBD2. The length of the CDR3 is 16 residues. Germline V lookup: CDR1 SGDLS, CDR2 YYNGEE. V was clipped by 2 bases and J by 5 bases; unmatched bases: 4. The CDR3 is CASSVGLAGGLETQYF. Written as DNA, the CDR3 is TGTGCCAGCAGCGTGGGACTAGCGGGAGGTTTGGAGACCCAGTACTTC.

The V and J genes are TRBV7-8 and TRBJ1-1, with 9 bases matching TRBD1. Germline V gives CDR1 SGHVS, CDR2 FQNEAQ. With V trimmed by 5 bases and J by 6 bases, 13 bases remained unmatched. CDR3 length: 16 amino acids. In DNA form, the CDR3 reads TGTGCCAGCAGCCCATACGGGGGGGGACAGGGCGCTGAAGCTTTCTTT. Translating it yields CASSPYGGGQGAEAFF.

The chain couples TRBV18 to TRBJ2-1; 8 bases agree with TRBD1. J was trimmed by 8 bases and V by 4 bases; bases with no gene match: 7. There are 14 residues in the CDR3. From germline, CDR1 is KGHSH and CDR2 LQKENI. The chain's CDR3 is CASSRGQGVDEQFF. For the CDR3, the DNA is TGTGCCAGCTCACGTGGACAGGGTGTGGATGAGCAGTTCTTC.

The V gene is TRBV10-3, the J gene TRBJ2-1; unclear D gene. This CDR3 contains 14 residues. V was cut by 2 bases and J by 4 bases, with 9 bases left in between. The V gene's germline CDR1 is ENHRY and CDR2 SYGVKD. CDR3 sequence (DNA): TGTGCCATCAGTGAGCCGACTCATTACAATGAGCAGTTCTTC. Translated, it gives CAISEPTHYNEQFF.

The chain combines TRBV5-1 with TRBJ2-3, with D perhaps TRBD1 (6 bases). With 4 bases removed from V and 6 bases from J, the gap between germline ends came to 12 bases. Germline assignment: CDR1 SGHRS and CDR2 YFSETQ. The CDR3 covers 13 residues. CDR3 nucleotides: TGCGCCAGCAGCGCACAGGGTTCCGATACGCAGTATTTT. It is translated as CASSAQGSDTQYF. Together with reference TRBV5-1 and TRBJ2-3, the CDR3 gives the full variable domain: KAGVTQTPRYLIKTRGQQVTLSCSPISGHRSVSWYQQTPGQGLQFLFEYFSETQRNKGNFPGRFSGRQFSNSRSEMNVSTLELGDSALYLCASSAQGSDTQYFGPGTRLTVL.

The V gene is TRBV2, the J gene TRBJ1-2; D not certain. CDR1 is SNHLY and CDR2 is FYNNEI in the germline V gene. The CDR3 loop spans 13 amino acids. V dropped 7 bases and J dropped 1 base, with 10 bases sitting between them. The DNA for the CDR3 is TGTGCCAGCAACGCGGGGTTTAACTATGGCTACACCTTC. Translation: CASNAGFNYGYTF. The variable domain in full, with the rest retrieved from reference TRBV2 and TRBJ1-2, is EPEVTQTPSHQVTQMGQEVILRCVPISNHLYFYWYRQILGQKVEFLVSFYNNEISEKSEIFDDQFSVERPDGSNFTLKIRSTKLEDSAMYFCASNAGFNYGYTFGSGTRLTVV.

This clone has only a few counts. The gene calls are TRBV14 and TRBJ1-2; no reliable D call. The CDR3 has 13 amino acids. V dropped 1 base and J dropped 6 bases, with 9 bases sitting between them. Germline CDR1 SGHDN, CDR2 FVKESK. The CDR3 DNA is TGTGCCAGCAGCCAAGTAAGCGGTAATGGCTACACCTTC. Protein product: CASSQVSGNGYTF.

Concerning this clone: Different DNA sequences within this sample yield the same CDR3. The rearrangement links TRBV10-3 to TRBJ1-2; D is uncertain. The CDR3 has 14 amino acids. V lost 0 bases to trimming and J lost 2 bases, with 7 bases between them. Germline CDR1 ENHRY, CDR2 SYGVKD. DNA for the CDR3: TGTGCCATCAGTGAGTCAGCGGGAAACTATGGCTACACCTTC. Its protein is CAISESAGNYGYTF.

The V gene is TRBV25-1, the J gene TRBJ1-2, with D maybe TRBD1 (5 bases). Trimming removed 2 bases at V and 3 bases at J, with 7 bases between. CDR3 length: 13 residues. From germline, CDR1 is MGHDK and CDR2 SYGVNS. The CDR3 DNA reads as TGTGCCAGCAGTGAACAGGGATACTATGGCTACACCTTC. This translates into CASSEQGYYGYTF.

The rearrangement joins TRBV19 to TRBJ2-2; D ambiguous. Germline CDR1 LNHDA, CDR2 SQIVND (reference sequence). V lost 6 bases to trimming and J lost 7 bases, with 9 bases between them. CDR3 size: 12 residues. CDR3 nucleotides: TGTGCCAGTAGGCACATAATCGGGGAGCTGTTTTTT. Translation gives CASRHIIGELFF.

This clone was counted between two and nine times. This chain connects TRBV29-1 to TRBJ1-1; D is undetermined. CDR1 is SQVTM, CDR2 ANQGSEA, per germline. This CDR3 has 13 residues. The ends were cut back, 3 bases at V and 1 base at J, with 9 bases in the middle. The CDR3 DNA sequence: TGCAGCGTTGAGTCTCCCTCGAACACTGAAGCTTTCTTT. Its protein is CSVESPSNTEAFF. The entire variable domain, with the rest obtained from reference TRBV29-1 and TRBJ1-1, is as follows: SAVISQKPSRDICQRGTSLTIQCQVDSQVTMMFWYRQQPGQSLTLIATANQGSEATYESGFVIDKFPISRPNLTFSTLTVSNMSPEDSSIYLCSVESPSNTEAFFGQGTRLTVV.

The gene calls are TRBV6-5 and TRBJ2-1, with 8 positions matching TRBD1. The length of the CDR3 is 15 residues. Germline lookup yields CDR1 MNHEY and CDR2 SVGAGI. J gave up 5 bases and V 4 bases, and 7 bases lay outside the gene matches. The CDR3, as DNA: TGTGCCAGCAGTTGGACAGGGTCGGGGAACAATGAGCAGTTCTTC. Protein: CASSWTGSGNNEQFF.

The CDR3, as DNA: TGTGCCTGGAGTTTCCGAAGACATACCAACACTGAAGCTTTCTTT. Amino acids: CAWSFRRHTNTEAFF. The J gene is TRBJ1-1, the V gene TRBV30; no definite D call. CDR1 and CDR2 (germline): GTSNPN, SVGIG (reference sequence). V shed 2 bases and J shed 2 bases, with 15 bases lying between them. The CDR3 sequence is 15 residues long.

V is TRBV5-5 and J is TRBJ2-3, with D tentatively TRBD1 (5 bases). The V end lost 6 bases, the J end lost 2 bases, and 10 bases lay between the germline ends. Looked up from germline, CDR1 is SGHKS and CDR2 is YYEKEE (reference sequence). The CDR3 loop spans 13 amino acids. The DNA for the CDR3 is TGTGCCAGCATTCGGACAATCACAGATACGCAGTATTTT. Amino acid sequence: CASIRTITDTQYF.

The chain combines TRBV27 with TRBJ1-5; 9 bases are shared with TRBD1. The CDR3 extends over 17 amino acids. Germline loops: CDR1 MNHEY, CDR2 SMNVEV (reference sequence). The junction had 8 bases not matched to a gene; V was cut back by 1 base and J by 4 bases. CDR3 sequence reads: CASSLYGWTGVNQPQHF. Here the CDR3 DNA reads TGTGCCAGCAGTTTATACGGTTGGACAGGGGTAAATCAGCCCCAGCATTTT.

The chain recombines TRBV5-1 with TRBJ1-1; possibly TRBD1 for D (5 bases). The CDR3 consists of 14 residues. V gave up 2 bases and J gave up 1 base, with 9 bases separating them. Per the germline V gene, CDR1 is SGHRS and CDR2 is YFSETQ. The CDR3 DNA reads TGCGCCAGCAGCTTACAGGCTACGAACACTGAAGCTTTCTTT. This sequence encodes CASSLQATNTEAFF.

The chain has TRBV15 and TRBJ1-1, with TRBD1 matching over 7 bases. Germline lookup yields CDR1 LNHNV and CDR2 YYDKDF (reference sequence). The length of the CDR3 is 11 residues. The V segment lost 7 bases and the J segment 8 bases; nucleotides outside the gene matches: 4. In DNA, the CDR3 is TGTGCCACCAAAGGGGGCTCGGAAGCTTTCTTT. Encoded protein: CATKGGSEAFF.